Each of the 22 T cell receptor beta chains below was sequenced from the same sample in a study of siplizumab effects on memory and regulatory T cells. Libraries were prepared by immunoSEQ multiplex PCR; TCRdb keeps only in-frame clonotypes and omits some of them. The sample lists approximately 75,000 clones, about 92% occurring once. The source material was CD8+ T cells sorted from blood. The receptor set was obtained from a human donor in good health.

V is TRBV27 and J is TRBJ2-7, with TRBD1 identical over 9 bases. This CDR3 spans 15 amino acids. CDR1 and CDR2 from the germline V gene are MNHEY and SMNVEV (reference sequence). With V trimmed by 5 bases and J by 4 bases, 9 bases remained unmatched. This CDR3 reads CASSQSGQGFYEQYF. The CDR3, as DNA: TGTGCCAGCAGTCAATCGGGACAGGGATTTTACGAGCAGTACTTC.

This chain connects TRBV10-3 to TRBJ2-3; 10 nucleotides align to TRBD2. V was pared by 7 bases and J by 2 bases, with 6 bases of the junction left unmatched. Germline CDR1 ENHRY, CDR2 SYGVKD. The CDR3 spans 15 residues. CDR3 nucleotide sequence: TGTGCCATCAAGAGCGGGGGGGCATCCACAGATACGCAGTATTTT. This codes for CAIKSGGASTDTQYF.

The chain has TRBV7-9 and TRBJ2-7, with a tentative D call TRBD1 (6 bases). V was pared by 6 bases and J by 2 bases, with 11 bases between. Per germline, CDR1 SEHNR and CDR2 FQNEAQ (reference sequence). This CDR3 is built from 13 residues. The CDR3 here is CASRRGGPYEQYF. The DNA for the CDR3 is TGTGCCAGCAGGAGAGGGGGACCCTACGAGCAGTACTTC.

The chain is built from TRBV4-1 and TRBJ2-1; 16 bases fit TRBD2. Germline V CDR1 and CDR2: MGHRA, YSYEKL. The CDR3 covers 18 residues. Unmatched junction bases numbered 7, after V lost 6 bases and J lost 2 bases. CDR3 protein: CASSLSGTSGGAYNEQFF. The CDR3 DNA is TGCGCCAGCAGTCTATCTGGGACTAGCGGGGGGGCCTACAATGAGCAGTTCTTC.

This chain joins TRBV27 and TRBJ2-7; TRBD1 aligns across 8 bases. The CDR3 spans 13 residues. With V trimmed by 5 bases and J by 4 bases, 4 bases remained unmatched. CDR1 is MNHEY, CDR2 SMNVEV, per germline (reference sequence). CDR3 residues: CASSQGARYEQYF. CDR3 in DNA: TGTGCCAGCAGTCAGGGGGCGAGGTACGAGCAGTACTTC.

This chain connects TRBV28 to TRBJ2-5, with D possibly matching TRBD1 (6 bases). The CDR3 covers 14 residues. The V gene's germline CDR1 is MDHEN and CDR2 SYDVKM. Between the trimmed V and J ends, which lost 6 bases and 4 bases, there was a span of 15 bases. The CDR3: CASRPLTGLETQYF. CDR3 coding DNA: TGTGCCAGCAGGCCCCTTACAGGGTTAGAGACCCAGTACTTC. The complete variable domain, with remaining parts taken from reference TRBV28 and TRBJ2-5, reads DVKVTQSSRYLVKRTGEKVFLECVQDMDHENMFWYRQDPGLGLRLIYFSYDVKMKEKGDIPEGYSVSREKKERFSLILESASTNQTSMYLCASRPLTGLETQYFGPGTRLLVL.

The CDR3 region has the DNA TGCAGCACCCTTACTGGGGCAGAAGAGACCCAGTACTTC. Residues: CSTLTGAEETQYF. The chain joins TRBV29-1 to TRBJ2-5, with D tentatively TRBD1 (5 bases). Per germline, CDR1 SQVTM and CDR2 ANQGSEA. The CDR3 sequence is 13 residues long. Trimming removed 8 bases at V and 3 bases at J, with 16 bases between. Complete variable domain (other parts from reference TRBV29-1 and TRBJ2-5): SAVISQKPSRDICQRGTSLTIQCQVDSQVTMMFWYRQQPGQSLTLIATANQGSEATYESGFVIDKFPISRPNLTFSTLTVSNMSPEDSSIYLCSTLTGAEETQYFGPGTRLLVL.

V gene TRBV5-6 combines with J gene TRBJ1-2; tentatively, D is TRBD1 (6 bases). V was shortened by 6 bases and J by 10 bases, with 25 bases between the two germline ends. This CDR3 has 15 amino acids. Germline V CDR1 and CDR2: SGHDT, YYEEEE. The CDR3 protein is CASTRPAGVDRDYTF. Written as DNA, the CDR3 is TGTGCCAGCACCCGACCTGCAGGGGTCGACCGGGACTACACCTTC.

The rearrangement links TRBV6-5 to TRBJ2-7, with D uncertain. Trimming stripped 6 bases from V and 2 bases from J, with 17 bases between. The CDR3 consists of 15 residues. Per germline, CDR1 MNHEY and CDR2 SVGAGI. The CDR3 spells CASSPRTDSAYEQYF. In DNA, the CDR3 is TGTGCCAGCAGCCCCAGGACCGACTCTGCCTACGAGCAGTACTTC.

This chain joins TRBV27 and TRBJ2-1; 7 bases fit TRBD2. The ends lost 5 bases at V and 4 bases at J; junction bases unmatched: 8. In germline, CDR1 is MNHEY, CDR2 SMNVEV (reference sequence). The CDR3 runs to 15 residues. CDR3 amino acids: CASSLLGGGYNEQFF. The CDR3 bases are TGTGCCAGCAGTCTATTGGGGGGGGGATACAATGAGCAGTTCTTC.

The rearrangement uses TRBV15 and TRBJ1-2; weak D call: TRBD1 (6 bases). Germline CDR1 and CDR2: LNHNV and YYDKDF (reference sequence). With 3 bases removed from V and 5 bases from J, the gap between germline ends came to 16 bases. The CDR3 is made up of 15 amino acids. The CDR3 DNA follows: TGTGCCACCAGCAGCTCACAGGGTACTCCATATGGCTACACCTTC. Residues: CATSSSQGTPYGYTF. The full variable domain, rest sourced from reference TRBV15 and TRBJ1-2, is DAMVIQNPRYQVTQFGKPVTLSCSQTLNHNVMYWYQQKSSQAPKLLFHYYDKDFNNEADTPDNFQSRRPNTSFCFLDIRSPGLGDTAMYLCATSSSQGTPYGYTFGSGTRLTVV.

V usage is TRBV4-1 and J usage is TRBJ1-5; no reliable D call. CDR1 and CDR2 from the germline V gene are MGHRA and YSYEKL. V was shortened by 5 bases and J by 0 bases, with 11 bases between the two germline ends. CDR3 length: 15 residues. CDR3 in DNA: TGCGCCAGCAGCTTCGATCAGGATAGCAATCAGCCCCAGCATTTT. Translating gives CASSFDQDSNQPQHF.

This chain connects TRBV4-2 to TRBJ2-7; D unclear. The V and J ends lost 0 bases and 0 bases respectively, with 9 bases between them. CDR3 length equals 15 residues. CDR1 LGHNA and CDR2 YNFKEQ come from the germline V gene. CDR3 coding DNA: TGTGCCAGCAGCCAAGATCTGCAAAGCTCCTACGAGCAGTACTTC. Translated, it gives CASSQDLQSSYEQYF.

The CDR3 region has the DNA TGTGCCAGCAGGGTTTGGGATGCGGAGACCCAGTACTTC. Its protein product is CASRVWDAETQYF. The V call is TRBV5-4, the J call TRBJ2-5; D unclear. V was cut by 5 bases and J by 5 bases, with 13 bases left in between. Germline loops: CDR1 SGHNT, CDR2 YYREEE (reference sequence). CDR3 size: 13 residues. The full variable domain, in which reference TRBV5-4 and TRBJ2-5 provide the parts outside the CDR3, is ETGVTQSPTHLIKTRGQQVTLRCSSQSGHNTVSWYQQALGQGPQFIFQYYREEENGRGNFPPRFSGLQFPNYSSELNVNALELDDSALYLCASRVWDAETQYFGPGTRLLVL.

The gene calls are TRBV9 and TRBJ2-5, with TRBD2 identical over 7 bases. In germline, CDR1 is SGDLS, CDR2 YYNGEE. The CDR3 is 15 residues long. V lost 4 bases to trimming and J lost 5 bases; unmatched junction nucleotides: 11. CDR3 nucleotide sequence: TGTGCCAGCAGCCCAGGTGGGGCCGGGGGGGAGACCCAGTACTTC. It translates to CASSPGGAGGETQYF.

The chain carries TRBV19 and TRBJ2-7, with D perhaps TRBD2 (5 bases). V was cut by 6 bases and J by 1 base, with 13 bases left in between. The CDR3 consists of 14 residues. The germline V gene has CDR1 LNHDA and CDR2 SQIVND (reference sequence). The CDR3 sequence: CASSHARGSYEQYF. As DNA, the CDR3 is TGTGCCAGTAGCCACGCGAGAGGGTCCTACGAGCAGTACTTC. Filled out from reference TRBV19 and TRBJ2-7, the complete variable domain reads DGGITQSPKYLFRKEGQNVTLSCEQNLNHDAMYWYRQDPGQGLRLIYYSQIVNDFQKGDIAEGYSVSREKKESFPLTVTSAQKNPTAFYLCASSHARGSYEQYFGPGTRLTVT.

The CDR3 DNA follows: TGTGCCTGGTTGCTAGCGGGGGGGTACAATGAGCAGTTCTTC. Translating gives CAWLLAGGYNEQFF. The V call is TRBV30, the J call TRBJ2-1; 12 nucleotides line up with TRBD2. The CDR3 is 14 amino acids. V trimming: 5 bases; J trimming: 4 bases; junction bases outside the gene matches: 3. Germline loops: CDR1 GTSNPN, CDR2 SVGIG (reference sequence).

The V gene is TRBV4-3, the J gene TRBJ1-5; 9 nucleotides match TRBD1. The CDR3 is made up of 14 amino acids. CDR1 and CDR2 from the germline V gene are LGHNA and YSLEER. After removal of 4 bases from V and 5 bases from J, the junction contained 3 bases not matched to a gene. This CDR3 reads CASSLDRGDQPQHF. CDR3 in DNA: TGCGCCAGCAGCCTAGACAGGGGGGATCAGCCCCAGCATTTT.

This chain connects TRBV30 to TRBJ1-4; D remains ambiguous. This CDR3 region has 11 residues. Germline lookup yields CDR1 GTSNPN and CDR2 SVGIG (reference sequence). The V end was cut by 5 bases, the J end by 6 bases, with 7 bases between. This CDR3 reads CAWDEDEKLFF. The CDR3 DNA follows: TGTGCCTGGGATGAGGATGAAAAACTGTTTTTT.

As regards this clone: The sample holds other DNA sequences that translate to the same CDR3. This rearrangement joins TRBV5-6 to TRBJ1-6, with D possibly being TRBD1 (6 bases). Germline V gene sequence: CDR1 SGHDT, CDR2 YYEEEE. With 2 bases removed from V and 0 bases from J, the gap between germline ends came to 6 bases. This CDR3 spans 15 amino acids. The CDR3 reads CASSLGGSYNSPLHF. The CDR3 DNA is TGTGCCAGCAGCTTAGGGGGCTCCTATAATTCACCCCTCCACTTT.

The CDR3 region has the DNA TGTGCCAGCAGTTACCTAAATTCCAGTAATCAGCCCCAGCATTTT. This sequence encodes CASSYLNSSNQPQHF. V is TRBV27 and J is TRBJ1-5; D is unclear. The germline CDR1 and CDR2 sequences are MNHEY and SMNVEV (reference sequence). The V gene lost 4 bases and the J gene lost 4 bases, with 14 bases spanning the gap. The length of the CDR3 is 15 residues.

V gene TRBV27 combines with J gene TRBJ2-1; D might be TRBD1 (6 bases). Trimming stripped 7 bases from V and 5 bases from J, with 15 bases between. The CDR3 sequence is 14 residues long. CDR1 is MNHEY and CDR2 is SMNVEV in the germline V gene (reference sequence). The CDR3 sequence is CASTPGAPNNEQFF. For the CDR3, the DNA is TGTGCCAGCACACCAGGGGCCCCCAACAATGAGCAGTTCTTC.